Following are 17 T cell receptor beta chains from one sample sequenced in a study of blood T cell repertoires in COVID-19. Profiled with immunoSEQ multiplex PCR; TCRdb holds only in-frame clones, not every one. The sample lists roughly 200,000 clones, roughly 82% occurring once. The sample taken for sequencing was PBMCs or T cells enriched from blood (not recorded which). Receptors originate from a woman between 55 and 75 years old with acute COVID-19.

J is TRBJ1-2 and V is TRBV12-3 or TRBV12-4; D remains unclear. Between the trimmed V and J ends, which lost 4 bases and 5 bases, there was a span of 5 bases. CDR3 length: 11 amino acids. CDR3 protein: CASSSLYGYTF. The CDR3, as DNA: TGTGCCAGCAGTTCCCTTTATGGCTACACCTTC.

The chain recombines TRBV5-4 with TRBJ1-2, with 9 bases aligning to TRBD1. Germline trimming cut 4 bases from V and 6 bases from J; bases unmatched to any gene: 4. Germline CDR1 SGHNT, CDR2 YYREEE (reference sequence). The CDR3 is 13 amino acids. The CDR3 here is CASSTGGEDGYTF. In nucleotides, the CDR3 is TGTGCCAGCAGCACAGGGGGCGAAGATGGCTACACCTTC.

The rearrangement uses TRBV9 and TRBJ2-7, with D possibly being TRBD2 (5 bases). This CDR3 comprises 13 residues. Germline values: CDR1 SGDLS, CDR2 YYNGEE. The V end was cut by 1 base, the J end by 6 bases, with 11 bases between. The CDR3 sequence is CASSVSGSLEQYF. As DNA, the CDR3 is TGTGCCAGCAGCGTATCGGGATCCCTCGAGCAGTACTTC.

V and J are TRBV2 and TRBJ1-3; TRBD1 might be the D (6 bases). Germline CDR1 is SNHLY and CDR2 is FYNNEI. The CDR3 extends over 13 amino acids. V lost 3 bases and J lost 3, with 6 bases in between. CDR3 in amino acids: CASSDRGGNTIYF. CDR3 in DNA: TGTGCCAGCAGTGACAGGGGTGGAAACACCATATATTTT.

As for this clone: One end of the junction is discordant with germline, which a read error may explain. The chain links TRBV11-2 to TRBJ2-2; 7 nucleotides agree with TRBD1. Germline loops: CDR1 SGHAT, CDR2 FQNNGV. The CDR3 consists of 16 residues. Written as DNA, the CDR3 is TGTGCCAGCAGCCTAGACAGGGTACCGAACACCGGGGAGCTGTTTTTT. Its protein is CASSLDRVPNTGELFF.

The gene calls are TRBV11-2 and TRBJ2-7; 7 nucleotides match TRBD1. CDR3 size: 15 residues. Unmatched junction bases numbered 10, after V lost 6 bases and J lost 2 bases. The germline V gene encodes CDR1 SGHAT and CDR2 FQNNGV. CDR3: CASRPTGVGTYEQYF. CDR3 DNA sequence: TGTGCCAGCAGACCAACAGGGGTCGGAACCTACGAGCAGTACTTC. The variable domain in full, with the rest retrieved from reference TRBV11-2 and TRBJ2-7, is EAGVAQSPRYKIIEKRQSVAFWCNPISGHATLYWYQQILGQGPKLLIQFQNNGVVDDSQLPKDRFSAERLKGVDSTLKIQPAKLEDSAVYLCASRPTGVGTYEQYFGPGTRLTVT.

V and J are TRBV27 and TRBJ1-2, with D possibly TRBD1 on 5 matching bases. The CDR3 runs to 15 residues. CDR1 and CDR2 from the germline V gene are MNHEY and SMNVEV (reference sequence). V dropped 0 bases and J dropped 4 bases, with 12 bases sitting between them. The CDR3 loop reads CASSLSGRQTYGYTF. CDR3 in DNA: TGTGCCAGCAGTTTATCCGGGCGACAGACCTATGGCTACACCTTC.

The V and J genes are TRBV9 and TRBJ1-3, with 9 positions matching TRBD1. Trimming took 3 bases from V and 2 from J; bases not matched to a gene: 6. Germline CDR1 reads SGDLS; CDR2 reads YYNGEE. This CDR3 is built from 16 residues. In DNA form, the CDR3 reads TGTGCCAGCAGCGAGAGGGGACAGGGAACTGGAAACACCATATATTTT. As protein: CASSERGQGTGNTIYF.

V usage is TRBV5-1 and J usage is TRBJ1-2; possibly TRBD1 for D (6 bases). This CDR3 is 12 amino acids long. Trimming pared 3 bases from V and 7 bases from J, leaving 10 bases between. Germline V CDR1 and CDR2: SGHRS, YFSETQ. CDR3 coding DNA: TGCGCCAGCAGCTCACAGGGATTTGGCTACACCTTC. Its translation: CASSSQGFGYTF.

The V and J genes are TRBV6-6 and TRBJ2-7; 10 nucleotides line up with TRBD1. The V and J ends lost 2 bases and 5 bases, in that order; junction bases with no gene match: 9. Germline CDR1 and CDR2: MNHNY and SVGAGI (reference sequence). This CDR3 is 16 amino acids long. The CDR3 DNA reads TGTGCCAGCAGTTACGAGGCCGGGACAGGGGCCAACGAGCAGTACTTC. It translates to CASSYEAGTGANEQYF.

This chain connects TRBV5-1 to TRBJ2-2, with 7 positions matching TRBD2. Trimming removed 0 bases from V and 4 bases from J; junction bases left unmatched: 3. Germline V gene sequence: CDR1 SGHRS, CDR2 YFSETQ. The CDR3 is 15 amino acids. CDR3 protein: CASSLERGPTGELFF. CDR3 bases: TGCGCCAGCAGCTTGGAGCGGGGCCCCACCGGGGAGCTGTTTTTT.

The CDR3 DNA follows: TGTGCCAGCAGCCAAGATAGGTCCTTCTCAGCGGGTGCTAGCACAGATACGCAGTATTTT. Protein product: CASSQDRSFSAGASTDTQYF. V and J are TRBV4-2 and TRBJ2-3, with TRBD2 as a possible D gene (6 bases). CDR1 and CDR2 (germline): LGHNA, YNFKEQ. The CDR3 contains 20 residues. Trimming pared 0 bases from V and 0 bases from J, leaving 22 bases between.

This clone was seen only a few times. This chain uses TRBV7-9 with TRBJ2-1, with 15 bases aligning to TRBD2. The CDR3 runs 15 residues. The J segment lost 8 bases and the V segment lost 4 bases, leaving 3 bases of the junction unmatched. CDR1 and CDR2 (germline): SEHNR, FQNEAQ (reference sequence). CDR3: CASSSGLAGGYEQFF. In DNA, the CDR3 is TGTGCCAGCAGCTCAGGACTAGCGGGGGGGTATGAGCAGTTCTTC. Variable domain in full (rest from reference TRBV7-9 and TRBJ2-1): DTGVSQNPRHKITKRGQNVTFRCDPISEHNRLYWYRQTLGQGPEFLTYFQNEAQLEKSRLLSDRFSAERPKGSFSTLEIQRTEQGDSAMYLCASSSGLAGGYEQFFGPGTRLTVL.

The J gene is TRBJ1-3, the V gene TRBV29-1; D may be TRBD1 (6 bases). In germline, CDR1 is SQVTM, CDR2 ANQGSEA. The V end lost 5 bases, the J end lost 4 bases, and 12 bases lay between the germline ends. The CDR3 loop spans 13 amino acids. The CDR3 nucleotides are TGCAGCGTTCAGGGGTCTATGGGAAACACCATATATTTT. This gives the protein CSVQGSMGNTIYF.

The chain couples TRBV12-3 or TRBV12-4 to TRBJ1-2; 7 nucleotides align to TRBD1. Germline trimming cut 5 bases from V and 7 bases from J; bases unmatched to any gene: 4. This CDR3 has 12 residues. CDR3 loop: CASSLGQVGYTF. The CDR3 nucleotides read TGTGCCAGCAGTCTCGGACAGGTTGGCTACACCTTC.

V usage is TRBV7-9 and J usage is TRBJ2-5; 7 bases are a match to TRBD1. The CDR3 has 15 amino acids. After removal of 5 bases from V and 4 bases from J, the junction contained 10 bases not matched to a gene. Germline V gene data show CDR1 as SEHNR and CDR2 as FQNEAQ (reference sequence). CDR3 bases: TGTGCCAGCAGCGGAGAACAGGGGTTTATAGAGACCCAGTACTTC. Amino acids: CASSGEQGFIETQYF.

V usage is TRBV4-2 and J usage is TRBJ2-3; 9 nucleotides agree with TRBD2. Germline assignment: CDR1 LGHNA and CDR2 YNFKEQ. The length of the CDR3 is 17 residues. Trimming at V came to 0 bases and at J to 0 bases, leaving 4 bases not matched to a gene. The CDR3 loop reads CASSQDRTSESTDTQYF. The CDR3, as DNA: TGTGCCAGCAGCCAAGATAGGACTAGCGAAAGCACAGATACGCAGTATTTT.